This T cell receptor beta chain originates from a study of cytomegalovirus exposure and HLA in healthy donors. Germline lookup yields CDR1 SGDLS and CDR2 YYNGEE. Deletions cut 3 bases from V and 3 bases from J, with 14 bases between. This CDR3 has 15 amino acids. Primers included in the PCR were 60 Vbeta and 13 Jbeta primers. Here immunoSEQ multiplex PCR was the method, and the copy in TCRdb shows in-frame clones only, minus some. This sample has roughly 100,000 clones, with roughly three quarters found just once. The TCR was taken from a man aged 35-49 years in good health and CMV-seronegative. The chain is built from TRBV9 and TRBJ2-3, with a possible D match to TRBD1 (5 bases). Sequencing used PBMCs. In DNA, the CDR3 is TGTGCCAGCAGCGAAGGGGTCAACCCGACAGATACGCAGTATTTT. Amino acid sequence: CASSEGVNPTDTQYF.